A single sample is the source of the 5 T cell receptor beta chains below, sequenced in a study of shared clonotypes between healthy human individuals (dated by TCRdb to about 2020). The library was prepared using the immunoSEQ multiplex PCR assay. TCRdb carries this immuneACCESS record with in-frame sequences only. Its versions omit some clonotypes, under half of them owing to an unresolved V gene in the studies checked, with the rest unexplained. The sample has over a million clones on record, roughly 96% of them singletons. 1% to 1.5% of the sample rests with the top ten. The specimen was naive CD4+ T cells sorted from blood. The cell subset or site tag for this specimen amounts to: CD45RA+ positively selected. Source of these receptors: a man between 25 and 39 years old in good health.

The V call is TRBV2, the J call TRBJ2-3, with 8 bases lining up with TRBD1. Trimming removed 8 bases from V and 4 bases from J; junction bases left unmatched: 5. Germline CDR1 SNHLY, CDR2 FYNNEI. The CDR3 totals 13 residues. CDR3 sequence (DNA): TGTGCCAGCGGGACAGGAGACTCAGATACGCAGTATTTT. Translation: CASGTGDSDTQYF. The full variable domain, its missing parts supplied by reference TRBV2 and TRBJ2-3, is EPEVTQTPSHQVTQMGQEVILRCVPISNHLYFYWYRQILGQKVEFLVSFYNNEISEKSEIFDDQFSVERPDGSNFTLKIRSTKLEDSAMYFCASGTGDSDTQYFGPGTRLTVL.

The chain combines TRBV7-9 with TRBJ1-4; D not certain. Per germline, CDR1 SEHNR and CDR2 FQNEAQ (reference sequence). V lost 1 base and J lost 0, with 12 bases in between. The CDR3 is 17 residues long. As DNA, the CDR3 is TGTGCCAGCAGCTTAGAAGCAGGTTTTGCAACTAATGAAAAACTGTTTTTT. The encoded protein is CASSLEAGFATNEKLFF.

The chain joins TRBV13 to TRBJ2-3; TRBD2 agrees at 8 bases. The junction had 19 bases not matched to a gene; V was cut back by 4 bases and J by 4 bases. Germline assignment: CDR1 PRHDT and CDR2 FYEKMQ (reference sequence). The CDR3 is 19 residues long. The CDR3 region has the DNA TGTGCCAGCAGCTCTAGCCCCCCACTAGTGTCGGGAGGGTCAGATACGCAGTATTTT. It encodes CASSSSPPLVSGGSDTQYF. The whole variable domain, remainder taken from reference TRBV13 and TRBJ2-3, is AAGVIQSPRHLIKEKRETATLKCYPIPRHDTVYWYQQGPGQDPQFLISFYEKMQSDKGSIPDRFSAQQFSDYHSELNMSSLELGDSALYFCASSSSPPLVSGGSDTQYFGPGTRLTVL.

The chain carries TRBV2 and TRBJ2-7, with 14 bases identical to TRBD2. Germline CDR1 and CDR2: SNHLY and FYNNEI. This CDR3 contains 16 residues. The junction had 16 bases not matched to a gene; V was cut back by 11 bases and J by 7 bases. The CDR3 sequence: CAGSGLAGDPLGEQYF. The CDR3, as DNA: TGTGCCGGGTCGGGACTAGCGGGAGATCCCTTGGGGGAGCAGTACTTC.

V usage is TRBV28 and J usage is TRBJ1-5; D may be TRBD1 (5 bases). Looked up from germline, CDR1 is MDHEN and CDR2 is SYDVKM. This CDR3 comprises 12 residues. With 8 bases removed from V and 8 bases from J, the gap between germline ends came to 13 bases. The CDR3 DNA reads TGTGCCAGCGGGGGAGCCCCGGAGCCCCAGCATTTT. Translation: CASGGAPEPQHF.